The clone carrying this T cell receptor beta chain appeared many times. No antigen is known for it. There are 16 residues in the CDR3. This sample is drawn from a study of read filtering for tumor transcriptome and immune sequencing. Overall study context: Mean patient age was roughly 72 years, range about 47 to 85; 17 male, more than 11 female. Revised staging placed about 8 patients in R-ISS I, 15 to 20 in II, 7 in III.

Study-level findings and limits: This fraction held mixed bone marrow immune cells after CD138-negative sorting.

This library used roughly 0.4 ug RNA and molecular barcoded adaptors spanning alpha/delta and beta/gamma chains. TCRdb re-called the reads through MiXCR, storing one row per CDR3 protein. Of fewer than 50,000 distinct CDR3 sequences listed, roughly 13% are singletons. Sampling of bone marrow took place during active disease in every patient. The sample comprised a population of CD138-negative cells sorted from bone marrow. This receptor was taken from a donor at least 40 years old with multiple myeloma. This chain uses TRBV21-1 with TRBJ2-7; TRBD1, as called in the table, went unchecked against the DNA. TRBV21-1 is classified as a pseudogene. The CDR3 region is CASSKPRGPSSYEQYF. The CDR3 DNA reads TGTGCCAGCAGCAAACCTCGGGGACCCAGCTCCTACGAGCAGTACTTC.